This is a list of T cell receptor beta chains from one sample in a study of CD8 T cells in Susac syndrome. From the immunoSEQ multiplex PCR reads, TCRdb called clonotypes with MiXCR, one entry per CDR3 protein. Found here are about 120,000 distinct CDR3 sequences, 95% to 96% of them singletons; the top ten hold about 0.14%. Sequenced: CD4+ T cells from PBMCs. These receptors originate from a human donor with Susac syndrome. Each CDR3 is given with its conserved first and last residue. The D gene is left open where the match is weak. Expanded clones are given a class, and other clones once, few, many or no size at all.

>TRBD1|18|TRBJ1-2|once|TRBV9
TGTGCCAGCAGCGCATCTGGACTACAGGGGGCGGCTAACTATGGCTACACCTTC
CASSASGLQGAANYGYTF
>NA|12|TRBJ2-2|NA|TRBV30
TGTGCCTGGAGTCCAACAGGCGGGGAGCTGTTTTTT
CAWSPTGGELFF
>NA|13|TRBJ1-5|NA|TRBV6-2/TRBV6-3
TGTGCCAGCAGTTACAGCGACGATCAGCCCCAGCATTTT
CASSYSDDQPQHF
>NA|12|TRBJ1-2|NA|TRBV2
TGTGCCAGCAGTGACCAGGGGCCGGGCTACACCTTC
CASSDQGPGYTF
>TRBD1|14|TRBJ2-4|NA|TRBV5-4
TGTGCCAGCAGCTTCCAGGACAGGGTAAACATTCAGTACTTC
CASSFQDRVNIQYF
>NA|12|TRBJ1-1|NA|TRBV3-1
TGTGCCAGCAGCCAAGGGGACTCCCTCCGGATCTTT
CASSQGDSLRIF
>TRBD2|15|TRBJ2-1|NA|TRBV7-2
TGTGCCAGCAGCTTAACTAGCGGGAGGACCCATGAGCAGTTCTTC
CASSLTSGRTHEQFF
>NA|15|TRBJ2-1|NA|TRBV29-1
TGCAGCGTTGAGTGGACTAACCGACGTCTTAGTGAGCAGTTCTTC
CSVEWTNRRLSEQFF
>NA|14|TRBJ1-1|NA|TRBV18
TGTGCCAGCTCACCACTATCTGGGGACACTGAAGCTTTCTTT
CASSPLSGDTEAFF
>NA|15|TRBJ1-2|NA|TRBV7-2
TGTGCCAGCAGCAAAGGACGCGGCCGCGGATATGGCTACACCTTC
CASSKGRGRGYGYTF
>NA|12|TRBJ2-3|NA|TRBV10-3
TGTGCCATCAGCCGACAGGCGGATACGCAGTATTTT
CAISRQADTQYF
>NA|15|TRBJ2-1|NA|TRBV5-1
TGCGCCAGCAGCTTGAGGCAGGGGGGCATTAGTGAGCAGTTCTTC
CASSLRQGGISEQFF
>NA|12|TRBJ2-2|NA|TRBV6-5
TGTGCCAGCAGCAGACACACCGGGGAGCTGTTTTTT
CASSRHTGELFF
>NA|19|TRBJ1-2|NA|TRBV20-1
TGCAGTGCTAAACCTACTACAGGCGCTTTCCGATTTGCTAACTATGGCTACACCTTC
CSAKPTTGAFRFANYGYTF
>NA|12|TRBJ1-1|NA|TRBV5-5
TGTGCCAGCAGCCGGACGGGCGATGAAGCTTTCTTT
CASSRTGDEAFF
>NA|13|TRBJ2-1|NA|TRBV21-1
TGTGCCAGCACAAACTCAGGGACGCATGAGCAGTTCTTC
CASTNSGTHEQFF
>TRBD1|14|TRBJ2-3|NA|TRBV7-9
TGTGCCGGCCACCGGGACAGCAATCCAGATACGCAGTATTTT
CAGHRDSNPDTQYF
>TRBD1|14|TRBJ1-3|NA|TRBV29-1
TGCAGCGTTGAAGTGTCGCAGGGGGCTCACACCATATATTTT
CSVEVSQGAHTIYF
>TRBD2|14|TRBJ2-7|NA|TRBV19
TGTGCCAGTAGTATGAGCGGGAGAGGCTACGAGCAGTACTTC
CASSMSGRGYEQYF
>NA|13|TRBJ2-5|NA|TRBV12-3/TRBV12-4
TGTGCCAGCAGCTGGGGTATTGGAGAGACCCAGTACTTC
CASSWGIGETQYF
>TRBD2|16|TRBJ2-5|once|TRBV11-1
TGTGCCAGCAGCTACCGGACTAGCACTCACCAAGAGACCCAGTACTTC
CASSYRTSTHQETQYF
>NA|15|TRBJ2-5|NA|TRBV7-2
TGTGCCAGCAGCTTAGGTGGGGGAGAGGTAGAGACCCAGTACTTC
CASSLGGGEVETQYF
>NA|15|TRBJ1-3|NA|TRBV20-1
TGCAGTGCTAGAGATTTGCGGAACTCTGGAAACACCATATATTTT
CSARDLRNSGNTIYF
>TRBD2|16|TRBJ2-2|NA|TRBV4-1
TGCGCCAGCAGCCAACGACTAGCGGGAGGTAACGGGGAGCTGTTTTTT
CASSQRLAGGNGELFF
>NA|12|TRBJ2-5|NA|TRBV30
TGTGCCTGGAGAGATCGAGGGAAGACCCAGTACTTC
CAWRDRGKTQYF
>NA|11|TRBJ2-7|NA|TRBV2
TGTGCCAGCAGTGGCGGGCACGAGCAGTACTTC
CASSGGHEQYF
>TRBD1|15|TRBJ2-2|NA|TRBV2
TGTGCCAGCCGAGGGACAGGCGCGGGTACCGGGGAGCTGTTTTTT
CASRGTGAGTGELFF
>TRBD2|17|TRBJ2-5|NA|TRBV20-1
TGCAGTGCTAGAGATCAGGGAGCTAGCGGAGGTGGGGAGACCCAGTACTTC
CSARDQGASGGGETQYF
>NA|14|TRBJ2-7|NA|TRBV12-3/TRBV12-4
TGTGCCAGCAGTCTCTCCTCGACCGGTTACGAGCAGTACTTC
CASSLSSTGYEQYF
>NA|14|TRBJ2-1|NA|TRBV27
TGTGCCAGCAGCCCGCAGGACAGCTACAATGAGCAGTTCTTC
CASSPQDSYNEQFF
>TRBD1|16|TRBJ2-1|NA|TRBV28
TGTGCCAGCAGTTTAGCCCCGGGACAGGGTGTAGATGAGCAGTTCTTC
CASSLAPGQGVDEQFF
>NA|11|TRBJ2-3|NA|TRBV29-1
TGCAGCGTTGATCCCATAGGGGTGCAGTATTTT
CSVDPIGVQYF
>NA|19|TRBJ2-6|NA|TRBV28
TGTGCCAGCAGTCCCGTCGGGTTATTGGGGGGCTCTGGGGCCAACGTCCTGACTTTC
CASSPVGLLGGSGANVLTF
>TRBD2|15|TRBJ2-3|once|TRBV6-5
TGTGCCAGCAGCCGAGGTGGCGGGAGTGGAGATACGCAGTATTTT
CASSRGGGSGDTQYF
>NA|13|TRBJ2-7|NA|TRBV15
TGTGCCACCAGCAGAGATTTGACCTACGAGCAGTACTTC
CATSRDLTYEQYF
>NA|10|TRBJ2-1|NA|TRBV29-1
TGCAGCGTAGCCTGGGATGAGCAGTTCTTC
CSVAWDEQFF
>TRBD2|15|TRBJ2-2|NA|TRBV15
TGTGCCACCAGCGGCGGGAGCGTTAACACCGGGGAGCTGTTTTTT
CATSGGSVNTGELFF
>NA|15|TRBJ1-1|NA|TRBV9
TGTGCCAGCAGCCGACTCGGGGCCCGGAACACTGAAGCTTTCTTT
CASSRLGARNTEAFF
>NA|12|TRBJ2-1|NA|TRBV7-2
TGTGCCAGCAGCCTTACCGGTAATGAGCAGTTCTTC
CASSLTGNEQFF
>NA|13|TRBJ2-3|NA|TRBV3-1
TGTGCCAGCAACACCCAGGGGTCAGATACGCAGTATTTT
CASNTQGSDTQYF
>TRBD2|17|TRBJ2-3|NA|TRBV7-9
TGTGCCAGCAGCTTGATGTACGACCCGGCGGGAGGAGATACGCAGTATTTT
CASSLMYDPAGGDTQYF
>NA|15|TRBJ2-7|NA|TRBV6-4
TGTGCCAGCAGCCCCGAGAATCGGGGCACCTACGAGCAGTACTTC
CASSPENRGTYEQYF
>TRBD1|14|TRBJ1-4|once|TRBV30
TGTGCCTGGAGCTGGACAGGCCTTAATGAAAAACTGTTTTTT
CAWSWTGLNEKLFF
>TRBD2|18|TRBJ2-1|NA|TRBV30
TGTGCCTGGAGCGGAATCAAGCGAGCGGGAGCCCCCCACAATGAGCAGTTCTTC
CAWSGIKRAGAPHNEQFF
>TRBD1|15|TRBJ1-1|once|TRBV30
TGTGCCTGGAGTGACCGGGACAGGGGTAACACTGAAGCTTTCTTT
CAWSDRDRGNTEAFF
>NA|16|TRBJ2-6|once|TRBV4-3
TGCGCCAGCAGCCCGGGTGTTATCTCTGGGGCCAACGTCCTGACTTTC
CASSPGVISGANVLTF
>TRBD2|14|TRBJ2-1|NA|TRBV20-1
TGCAGTGCCCACGGGACTAGCGGGCGCAATGAGCAGTTCTTC
CSAHGTSGRNEQFF
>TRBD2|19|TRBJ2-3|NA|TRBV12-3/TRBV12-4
TGTGCCAGCAGTTTAAATATAAGGCTAGCGGAGCGTAGCGCAGATACGCAGTATTTT
CASSLNIRLAERSADTQYF
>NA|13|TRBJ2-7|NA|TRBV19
TGTGCCAGTAGTAGGGACGCCGGTTACGAGCAGTACTTC
CASSRDAGYEQYF
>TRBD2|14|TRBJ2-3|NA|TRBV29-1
TGCAGCGTTCGGGGCGGGAGCAGCACAGATACGCAGTATTTT
CSVRGGSSTDTQYF
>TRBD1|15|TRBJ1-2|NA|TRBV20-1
TGCAGTGCTAGATCACGACAGGGTGGGGACTATGGCTACACCTTC
CSARSRQGGDYGYTF
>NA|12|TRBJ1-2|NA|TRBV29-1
TGCAGCGTTAAGGCCTCGAACTATGGCTACACCTTC
CSVKASNYGYTF
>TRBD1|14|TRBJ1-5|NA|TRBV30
TGTGCCTGGGCGGGGGACAGGAATAATCAGCCCCAGCATTTT
CAWAGDRNNQPQHF